The subject of this entry is one TCR beta chain. Generated by immunoSEQ multiplex PCR, the TCRdb table keeps only in-frame clones and is missing some. The profile covers roughly 57,000 clones, with more than 60% appearing a single time and approximately 13% taken by the ten largest. The sample is drawn from a study of blood T cell repertoires in COVID-19. Germline lookup yields CDR1 MGHRA and CDR2 YSYEKL. The CDR3 runs 14 residues. Between the trimmed V and J ends, which lost 4 bases and 2 bases, there was a span of 12 bases. The chain couples TRBV4-1 to TRBJ2-7; D is perhaps TRBD1 (6 bases). This TCR derives from a woman in her sixties or seventies with acute or convalescent COVID-19. The sample was peripheral blood. CDR3 amino acids: CASSRGHAAYEQYF. The DNA of the CDR3 is TGCGCCAGCAGCCGGGGACATGCCGCCTACGAGCAGTACTTC.